The clone carrying this T cell receptor beta chain appeared once. The entry originates in a study of blood T cell repertoires in COVID-19. Whole-study context: Nucleic acid was either cDNA or gDNA, and it came from T cells, B-cell-depleted T cells, or PBMCs.

Under the authors' procedure: Nucleated cell number was recorded as an estimate derived from reference gene primer amplification. Produced via immunoSEQ multiplex PCR; TCRdb's table is partial and in-frame only. Clone size and the V and J calls come from that table; the DNA yielded D and trimming. The sample contains approximately 110,000 clones, about four fifths of which appear only once. V gave up 5 bases and J gave up 8 bases; unmatched junction bases: 8. The CDR3 runs to 14 residues. Germline V lookup: CDR1 LNHDA, CDR2 SQIVND (reference sequence). This sequence was found in a woman aged 80 or older with acute or convalescent COVID-19. The chain couples TRBV19 to TRBJ1-4; 7 bases align to TRBD1. The sample was peripheral blood. This chain's CDR3 is CASSPATGLEKLFF. Written as DNA, the CDR3 is TGTGCCAGTAGTCCTGCGACAGGGTTGGAAAAACTGTTTTTT.